One sample yielded the 11 T cell receptor beta chains listed below, sequenced in a study of blood T cell repertoires in COVID-19. Data came from immunoSEQ multiplex PCR; TCRdb stores just in-frame clones and leaves some out. The profile covers 150,000 or so clones, with more than 65% appearing a single time and 9.8% taken by the ten largest. Material for sequencing was peripheral blood. Source of these receptors: a woman in her forties or fifties with acute or convalescent COVID-19.

The rearrangement uses TRBV29-1 and TRBJ2-1, with 13 bases lining up with TRBD2. The CDR3 totals 18 residues. Trimming at V came to 1 base and at J to 4 bases, leaving 10 bases not matched to a gene. Germline V gene sequence: CDR1 SQVTM, CDR2 ANQGSEA. The CDR3 DNA follows: TGCAGCGTTGAAGGGACTAGCGGGAGATTCGCGACTTACAATGAGCAGTTCTTC. This sequence encodes CSVEGTSGRFATYNEQFF.

The rearrangement uses TRBV7-2 and TRBJ2-7; D unclear. The CDR3 consists of 13 residues. V lost 3 bases and J 3 bases, leaving 9 bases between the germline ends. Germline V lookup: CDR1 SGHTA, CDR2 FQGNSA. The CDR3 bases are TGTGCCAGCAGCTTCCCCCCTTACTACGAGCAGTACTTC. This encodes CASSFPPYYEQYF.

The chain combines TRBV6-2 or TRBV6-3 with TRBJ1-1; D ambiguous. V dropped 6 bases and J dropped 5 bases, with 13 bases sitting between them. Per the germline V gene, CDR1 is MNHEY and CDR2 is SVGEGT. This CDR3 region has 13 residues. DNA of the CDR3: TGTGCCAGCAGCCCGACCGGGTGGACTGAAGCTTTCTTT. Residues: CASSPTGWTEAFF.

The chain employs TRBV4-3 and TRBJ2-4; D gene ambiguous. CDR3 length equals 21 residues. The ends were cut back, 2 bases at V and 1 base at J, with 27 bases in the middle. Germline V CDR1 and CDR2: LGHNA, YSLEER. CDR3 sequence: CASSQPPPILGVRSAKNIQYF. The CDR3 nucleotides read TGCGCCAGCAGCCAACCCCCTCCCATTCTAGGAGTTAGATCGGCCAAAAACATTCAGTACTTC.

About this clone itself: The same CDR3 also results from other DNA sequences found in this sample. The chain employs TRBV9 and TRBJ1-2; the match to TRBD1 covers 8 bases. Germline-derived CDR1 and CDR2 are SGDLS and YYNGEE. The CDR3 extends over 13 amino acids. V dropped 2 bases and J dropped 4; count of bases not matched to a gene: 1. The DNA of the CDR3 is TGTGCCAGCAGCGTTGACAGGGGCTATGGCTACACCTTC. It yields the protein CASSVDRGYGYTF.

The chain joins TRBV7-2 to TRBJ1-2; D perhaps matches TRBD1 (5 bases). This CDR3 contains 14 residues. CDR1 and CDR2 from the germline V gene are SGHTA and FQGNSA. Trimming shortened V by 2 bases and J by 8 bases, and 15 bases separated the two germline ends. In DNA, the CDR3 is TGTGCCAGCAGCTTAAATAGCCAGGGCGGCGGCTACACCTTC. It codes for CASSLNSQGGGYTF.

DNA of the CDR3: TGTGCCAGCACCAAGCGGGCGATGGGCACAGATACGCAGTATTTT. Encoded protein: CASTKRAMGTDTQYF. This chain connects TRBV6-5 to TRBJ2-3, with D perhaps matching TRBD2 (6 bases). In germline, CDR1 is MNHEY, CDR2 SVGAGI. The CDR3 length is 15 residues. V was trimmed by 7 bases and J by 1 base, leaving 15 bases between them.

The rearrangement joins TRBV11-3 to TRBJ2-1; D gene unclear. In germline, CDR1 is SGHNT, CDR2 YENEEA. This CDR3 is 13 amino acids long. V lost 2 bases, J lost 5 bases, and 7 bases lay in between. CDR3 DNA: TGTGCCAGCAGCTTATCGCCGGACAATGAGCAGTTCTTC. Translation: CASSLSPDNEQFF.

Here the CDR3 reads CASSPGQRETQYF. CDR3 nucleotide sequence: TGTGCCAGCTCACCTGGACAAAGGGAGACCCAGTACTTC. This rearrangement joins TRBV18 to TRBJ2-5; a possible D gene is TRBD1 (5 bases). The CDR3 length is 13 residues. Germline V gene lookup returns CDR1 KGHSH and CDR2 LQKENI. The germline V and J ends were trimmed by 3 bases and 5 bases, with 10 bases remaining between them.

In its sample, this clone was seen once. This rearrangement joins TRBV28 to TRBJ2-7; perhaps TRBD2 as D (6 bases). Trimming left V 7 bases short and J 3 bases short, with 13 bases between. Germline V CDR1 and CDR2: MDHEN, SYDVKM. The CDR3 extends over 13 amino acids. CDR3: CASIGGISYEQYF. The CDR3 DNA reads as TGTGCCAGCATAGGAGGGATTAGCTACGAGCAGTACTTC.

This clone was observed a few times. The rearrangement joins TRBV2 to TRBJ1-3, with a tentative D call TRBD1 (6 bases). The CDR3 is 15 residues long. Per germline, CDR1 SNHLY and CDR2 FYNNEI. The germline V and J ends were trimmed by 6 bases and 7 bases, with 19 bases remaining between them. CDR3: CASRVDSLVINTIYF. CDR3 bases: TGTGCCAGCAGGGTGGACAGCTTGGTTATCAACACCATATATTTT.